A few counts support the clone carrying this T cell receptor (beta chain). What it binds is unknown. This CDR3 is built from 15 residues. Per the germline V gene, CDR1 is MDHEN and CDR2 is SYDVKM. After removal of 6 bases from V and 1 base from J, the junction contained 8 bases not matched to a gene. These data are taken from a study of cytomegalovirus exposure and HLA in healthy donors. Study in general: In a previous analysis, 117 million unique TCR beta sequences were found from roughly 200 million T cells.

The PCR employed 60 Vbeta primers together with 13 Jbeta primers. Assay used: immunoSEQ multiplex PCR; TCRdb lists only in-frame clones, some missing. The sample has some 200,000 clones, more than 75% seen once. Regarding the study as a whole: In a later analysis, a missense DCLRE1C variant was linked to TCR beta V- and J-gene trimming.

The V call is TRBV28, the J call TRBJ1-2; 7 nucleotides align to TRBD1. Material: PBMCs. The TCR was taken from a woman aged 50 to 60 in good health and CMV-seropositive. The CDR3 protein is CASSPLDRVNYGYTF. The DNA for the CDR3 is TGTGCCAGCAGCCCCTTAGACAGGGTTAACTATGGCTACACCTTC.